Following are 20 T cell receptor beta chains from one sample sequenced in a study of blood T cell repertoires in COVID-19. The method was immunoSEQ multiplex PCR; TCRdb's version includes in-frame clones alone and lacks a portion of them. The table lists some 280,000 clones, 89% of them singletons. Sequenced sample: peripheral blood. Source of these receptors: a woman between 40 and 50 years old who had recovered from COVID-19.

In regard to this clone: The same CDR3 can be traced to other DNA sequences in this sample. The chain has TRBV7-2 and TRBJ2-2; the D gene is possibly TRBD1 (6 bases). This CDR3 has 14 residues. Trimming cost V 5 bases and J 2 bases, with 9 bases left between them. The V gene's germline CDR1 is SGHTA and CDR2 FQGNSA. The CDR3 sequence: CASSLQGNTGELFF. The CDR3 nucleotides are TGTGCCAGCAGCCTACAGGGAAACACCGGGGAGCTGTTTTTT.

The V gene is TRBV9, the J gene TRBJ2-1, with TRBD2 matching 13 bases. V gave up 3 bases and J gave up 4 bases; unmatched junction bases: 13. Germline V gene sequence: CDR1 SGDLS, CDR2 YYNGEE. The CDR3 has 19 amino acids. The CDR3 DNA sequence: TGTGCCAGCAGCGCCTTACTAGCGGGAGGGGGGAGCGGGTACAATGAGCAGTTCTTC. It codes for CASSALLAGGGSGYNEQFF.

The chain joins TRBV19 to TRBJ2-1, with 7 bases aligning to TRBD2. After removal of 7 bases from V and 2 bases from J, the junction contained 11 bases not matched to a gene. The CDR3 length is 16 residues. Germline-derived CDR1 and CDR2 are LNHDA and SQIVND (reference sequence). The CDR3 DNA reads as TGTGCCAGTAAGGAAATAGCGGGCCTAACCTACAATGAGCAGTTCTTC. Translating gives CASKEIAGLTYNEQFF.

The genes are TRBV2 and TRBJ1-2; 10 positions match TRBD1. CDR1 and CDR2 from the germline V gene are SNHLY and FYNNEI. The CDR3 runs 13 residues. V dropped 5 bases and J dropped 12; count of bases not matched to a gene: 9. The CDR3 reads CASSTGTGAVNTF. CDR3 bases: TGTGCCAGCAGTACCGGGACAGGGGCCGTGAACACCTTC.

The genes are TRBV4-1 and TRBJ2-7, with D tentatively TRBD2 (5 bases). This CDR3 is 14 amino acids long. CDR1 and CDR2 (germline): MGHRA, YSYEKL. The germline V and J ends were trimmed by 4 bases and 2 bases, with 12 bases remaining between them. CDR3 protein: CASSPRTGTYEQYF. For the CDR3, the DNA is TGCGCCAGCAGCCCACGGACCGGGACCTACGAGCAGTACTTC.

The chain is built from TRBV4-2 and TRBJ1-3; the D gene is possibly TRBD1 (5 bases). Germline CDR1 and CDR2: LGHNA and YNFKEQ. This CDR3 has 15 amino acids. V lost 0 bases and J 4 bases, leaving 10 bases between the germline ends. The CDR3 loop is CASSQDLRGGNTIYF. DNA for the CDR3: TGTGCCAGCAGCCAAGATCTTCGGGGGGGAAACACCATATATTTT.

The CDR3 DNA reads as TGTGCCAGCTCACCAGACAGGAGCTCCTACGAGCAGTACTTC. The encoded protein is CASSPDRSSYEQYF. This chain joins TRBV18 and TRBJ2-7; D is perhaps TRBD1 (6 bases). CDR3 length: 14 amino acids. Germline V lookup: CDR1 KGHSH, CDR2 LQKENI. Between the trimmed V and J ends, which lost 2 bases and 0 bases, there was a span of 8 bases.

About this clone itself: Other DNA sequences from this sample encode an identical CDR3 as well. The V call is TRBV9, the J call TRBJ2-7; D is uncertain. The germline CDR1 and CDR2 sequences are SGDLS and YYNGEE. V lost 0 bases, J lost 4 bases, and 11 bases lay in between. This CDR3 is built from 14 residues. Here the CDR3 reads CASSVAGVGYEQYF. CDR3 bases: TGTGCCAGCAGCGTAGCTGGAGTTGGTTACGAGCAGTACTTC.

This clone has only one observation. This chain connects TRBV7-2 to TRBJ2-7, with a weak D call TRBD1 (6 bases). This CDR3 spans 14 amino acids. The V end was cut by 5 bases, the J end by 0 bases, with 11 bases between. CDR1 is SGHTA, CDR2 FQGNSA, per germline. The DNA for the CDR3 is TGTGCCAGCAGCCTCCGGGACAACTCCTACGAGCAGTACTTC. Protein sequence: CASSLRDNSYEQYF.

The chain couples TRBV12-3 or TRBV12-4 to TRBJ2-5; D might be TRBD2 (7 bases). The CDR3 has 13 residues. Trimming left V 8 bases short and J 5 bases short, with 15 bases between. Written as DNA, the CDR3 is TGTGCCAGCTGCAGGGGACTACCGGAGACCCAGTACTTC. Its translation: CASCRGLPETQYF.

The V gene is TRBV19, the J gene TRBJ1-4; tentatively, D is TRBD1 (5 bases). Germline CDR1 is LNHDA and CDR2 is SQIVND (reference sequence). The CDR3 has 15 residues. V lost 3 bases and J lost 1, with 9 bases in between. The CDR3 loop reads CASSMRQGTNEKLFF. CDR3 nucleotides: TGTGCCAGTAGTATGAGGCAGGGAACTAATGAAAAACTGTTTTTT.

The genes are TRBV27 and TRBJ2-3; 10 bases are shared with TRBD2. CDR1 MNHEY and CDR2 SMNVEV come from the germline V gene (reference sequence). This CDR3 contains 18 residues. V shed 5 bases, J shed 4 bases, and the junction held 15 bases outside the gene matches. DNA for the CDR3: TGTGCCAGCAGTCGACCCGGGACTAGCGCCCAAGGGTCAGATACGCAGTATTTT. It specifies CASSRPGTSAQGSDTQYF.

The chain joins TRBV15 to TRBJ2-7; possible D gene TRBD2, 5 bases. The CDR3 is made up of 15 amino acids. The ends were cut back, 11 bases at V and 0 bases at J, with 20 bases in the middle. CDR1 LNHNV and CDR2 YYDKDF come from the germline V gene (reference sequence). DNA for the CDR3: TGTGCCGCGGATTTCGATTCAGGAGGCTCCTACGAGCAGTACTTC. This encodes CAADFDSGGSYEQYF.

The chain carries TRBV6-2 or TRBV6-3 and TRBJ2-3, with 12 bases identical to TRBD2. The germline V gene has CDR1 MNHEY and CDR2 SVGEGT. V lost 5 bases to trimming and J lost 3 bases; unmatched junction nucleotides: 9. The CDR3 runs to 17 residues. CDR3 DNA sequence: TGTGCCAGCAGTCCGAACCGACTAGCGGGAGTTACAGATACGCAGTATTTT. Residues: CASSPNRLAGVTDTQYF.

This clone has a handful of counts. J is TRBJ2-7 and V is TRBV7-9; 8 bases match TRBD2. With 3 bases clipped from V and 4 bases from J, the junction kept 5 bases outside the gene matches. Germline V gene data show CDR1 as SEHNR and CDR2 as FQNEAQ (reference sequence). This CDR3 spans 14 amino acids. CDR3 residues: CASSFSASGYEQYF. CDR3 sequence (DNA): TGTGCCAGCAGCTTTTCCGCTAGCGGGTACGAGCAGTACTTC.

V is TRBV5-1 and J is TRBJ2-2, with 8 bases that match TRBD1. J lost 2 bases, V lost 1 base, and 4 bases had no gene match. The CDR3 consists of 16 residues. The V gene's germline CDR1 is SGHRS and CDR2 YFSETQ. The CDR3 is CASSLSQGANTGELFF. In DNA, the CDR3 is TGCGCCAGCAGCTTGTCGCAGGGGGCTAACACCGGGGAGCTGTTTTTT.

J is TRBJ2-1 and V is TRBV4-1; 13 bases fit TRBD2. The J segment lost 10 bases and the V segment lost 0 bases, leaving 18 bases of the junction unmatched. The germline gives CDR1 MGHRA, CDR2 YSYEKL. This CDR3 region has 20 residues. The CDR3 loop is CASSQEALAGGPWGDEEQFF. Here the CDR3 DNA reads TGCGCCAGCAGCCAAGAGGCACTAGCGGGAGGGCCTTGGGGTGACGAGGAGCAGTTCTTC.

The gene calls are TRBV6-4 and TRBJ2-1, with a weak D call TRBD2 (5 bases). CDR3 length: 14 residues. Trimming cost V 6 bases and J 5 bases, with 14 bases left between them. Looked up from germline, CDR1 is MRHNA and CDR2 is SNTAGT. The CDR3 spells CASSPGNPDNEQFF. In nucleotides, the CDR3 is TGTGCCAGCAGCCCCGGGAACCCCGACAATGAGCAGTTCTTC.

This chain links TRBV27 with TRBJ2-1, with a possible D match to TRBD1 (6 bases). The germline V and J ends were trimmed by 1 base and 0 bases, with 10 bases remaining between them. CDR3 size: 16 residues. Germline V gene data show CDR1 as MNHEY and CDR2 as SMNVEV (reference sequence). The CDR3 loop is CASSLYGGPSYNEQFF. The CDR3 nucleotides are TGTGCCAGCAGTTTATATGGGGGCCCCTCCTACAATGAGCAGTTCTTC.

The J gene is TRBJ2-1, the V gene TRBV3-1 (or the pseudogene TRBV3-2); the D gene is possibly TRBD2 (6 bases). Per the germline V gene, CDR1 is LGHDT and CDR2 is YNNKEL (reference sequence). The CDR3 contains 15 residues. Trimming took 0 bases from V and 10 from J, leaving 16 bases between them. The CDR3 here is CASSQDGTGAGEQFF. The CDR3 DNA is TGTGCCAGCAGCCAAGATGGGACGGGAGCCGGGGAGCAGTTCTTC.